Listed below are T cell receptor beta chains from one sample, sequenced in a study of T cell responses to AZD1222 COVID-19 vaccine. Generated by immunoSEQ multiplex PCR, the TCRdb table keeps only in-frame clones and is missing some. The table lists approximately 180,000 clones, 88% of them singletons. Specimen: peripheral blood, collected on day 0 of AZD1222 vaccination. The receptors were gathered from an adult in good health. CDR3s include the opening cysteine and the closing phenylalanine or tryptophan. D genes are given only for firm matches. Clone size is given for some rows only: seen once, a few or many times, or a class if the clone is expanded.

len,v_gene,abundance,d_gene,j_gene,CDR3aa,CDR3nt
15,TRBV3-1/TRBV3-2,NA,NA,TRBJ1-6,CASSQEFSGASPLHF,TGTGCCAGCAGCCAAGAGTTTTCGGGGGCCTCACCCCTCCACTTT
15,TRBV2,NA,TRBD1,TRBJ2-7,CASSGWGQGAYEQYF,TGTGCCAGCAGTGGTTGGGGACAGGGAGCGTACGAGCAGTACTTC
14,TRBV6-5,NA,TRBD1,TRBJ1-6,CASSRDRGDSPLHF,TGTGCCAGCAGTCGGGACAGGGGGGATTCACCCCTCCACTTT
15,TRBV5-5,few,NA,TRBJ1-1,CASSLVPGTHTEAFF,TGTGCCAGCAGCTTGGTCCCGGGCACTCATACTGAAGCTTTCTTT
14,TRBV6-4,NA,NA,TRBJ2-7,CASSSDSRGGEQYF,TGTGCCAGCAGCTCGGACAGCCGGGGTGGGGAGCAGTACTTC
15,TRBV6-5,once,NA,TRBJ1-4,CASSYAGATNEKLFF,TGTGCCAGCAGTTACGCAGGGGCAACTAATGAAAAACTGTTTTTT
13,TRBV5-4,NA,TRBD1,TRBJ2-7,CASSSGGIYEQYF,TGTGCCAGCAGCTCAGGGGGTATCTACGAGCAGTACTTC
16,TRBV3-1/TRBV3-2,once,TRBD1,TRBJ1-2,CASSLIPTGSNYGYTF,TGTGCCAGCAGCCTCATTCCGACAGGGTCTAACTATGGCTACACCTTC
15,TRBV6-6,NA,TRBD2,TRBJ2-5,CASILAGGIQETQYF,TGTGCCAGCATACTAGCGGGGGGGATCCAAGAGACCCAGTACTTC
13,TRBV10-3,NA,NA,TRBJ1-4,CAISDRANEKLFF,TGTGCCATCAGTGACAGAGCTAATGAAAAACTGTTTTTT
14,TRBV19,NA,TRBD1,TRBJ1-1,CASKKGAGNTEAFF,TGTGCCAGTAAGAAGGGGGCCGGGAACACTGAAGCTTTCTTT
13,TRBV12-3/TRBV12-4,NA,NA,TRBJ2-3,CASNTRPRDTQYF,TGTGCCAGCAACACTAGACCGCGAGATACGCAGTATTTT
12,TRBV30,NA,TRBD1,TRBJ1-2,CATKAGGLSYTF,TGTGCCACAAAAGCAGGGGGCCTAAGCTACACCTTC
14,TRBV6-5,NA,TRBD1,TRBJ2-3,CATLRDRVTDTQYF,TGTGCCACCCTCCGGGACAGGGTGACAGATACGCAGTATTTT
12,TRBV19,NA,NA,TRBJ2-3,CASRHRTDTQYF,TGTGCCAGTAGGCACAGGACAGATACGCAGTATTTT
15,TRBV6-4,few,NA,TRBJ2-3,CASSATRGGTDTQYF,TGTGCCAGCAGTGCCACACGCGGGGGCACAGATACGCAGTATTTT
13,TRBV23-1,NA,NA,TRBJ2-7,CASSQSVNAEQYF,TGCGCCAGCAGTCAATCGGTCAACGCCGAGCAGTACTTC
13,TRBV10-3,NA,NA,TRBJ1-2,CAISDSQSYGYTF,TGTGCCATCAGTGATTCGCAGAGCTATGGCTACACCTTC
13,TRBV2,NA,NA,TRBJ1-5,CASSGGDNQPQHF,TGTGCCAGCAGCGGGGGCGACAATCAGCCCCAGCATTTT
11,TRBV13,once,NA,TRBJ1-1,CASSSGSNAFF,TGTGCCAGCAGCTCAGGGAGTAACGCTTTCTTT
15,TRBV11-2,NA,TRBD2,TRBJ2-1,CASSLRLAGDNEQFF,TGTGCCAGCAGCTTACGGCTAGCGGGCGACAATGAGCAGTTCTTC
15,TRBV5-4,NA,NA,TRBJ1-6,CASSLAGSYNSPLHF,TGTGCCAGCAGCTTGGCGGGCTCCTATAATTCACCCCTCCACTTT